These T cell receptor beta chains were read from a single sample in a study of blood T cell repertoires in COVID-19. Clones were read by immunoSEQ multiplex PCR, and TCRdb kept only the in-frame ones, dropping some. The repertoire holds roughly 230,000 clones, nearly 90% seen once, with about 0.65% in the top ten. Specimen: peripheral blood. The source of these receptors is a human donor in a cohort sampled during active COVID-19. Both conserved end residues are part of each CDR3. D genes are given only for firm matches. Expanded clones are given a class, and other clones once, few, many or no size at all.

abundance,j_gene,v_gene,d_gene,CDR3aa,CDR3nt
NA,TRBJ1-1,TRBV6-5,TRBD1,CASSYRTGALYTEAFF,TGTGCCAGCAGTTACAGAACAGGGGCCCTCTACACTGAAGCTTTCTTT
once,TRBJ1-5,TRBV27,NA,CASSFLSGLNNQPQHF,TGTGCCAGCAGTTTTTTGTCAGGTCTCAACAATCAGCCCCAGCATTTT
NA,TRBJ1-1,TRBV7-2,NA,CASSVDGMNTEAFF,TGTGCCAGCAGCGTCGACGGGATGAACACTGAAGCTTTCTTT
NA,TRBJ2-7,TRBV3-1/TRBV3-2,NA,CASSQESGPGHVPYEQYF,TGTGCCAGCAGCCAAGAGTCGGGTCCGGGACATGTGCCCTACGAGCAGTACTTC
NA,TRBJ1-1,TRBV28,NA,CASSPPTPDTLNTEAFF,TGTGCCAGCAGTCCACCTACCCCAGACACGCTGAACACTGAAGCTTTCTTT
NA,TRBJ2-7,TRBV28,TRBD1,CASSLDRGLSYEQYF,TGTGCCAGCAGTTTGGACAGGGGATTATCCTACGAGCAGTACTTC
NA,TRBJ2-7,TRBV9,NA,CASSVEPQTYEQYF,TGTGCCAGCAGCGTAGAACCTCAGACCTACGAGCAGTACTTC
NA,TRBJ2-7,TRBV7-2,NA,CASSSQTGTQYEQYF,TGTGCCAGCAGCTCGCAGACCGGGACACAGTACGAGCAGTACTTC
NA,TRBJ1-4,TRBV19,TRBD1,CASRQGWSTNEKLFF,TGTGCCAGTCGACAGGGGTGGTCTACTAATGAAAAACTGTTTTTT
NA,TRBJ2-5,TRBV5-4,TRBD2,CASSLGSGQETQYF,TGTGCCAGCAGCTTGGGTAGCGGGCAAGAGACCCAGTACTTC
NA,TRBJ1-2,TRBV6-6,NA,CASSYKETANYGYTF,TGTGCCAGCAGTTACAAGGAGACTGCTAACTATGGCTACACCTTC
NA,TRBJ1-4,TRBV27,NA,CASSEGHGEKLFF,TGTGCCAGCAGCGAGGGCCACGGGGAAAAACTGTTTTTT
NA,TRBJ2-2,TRBV9,TRBD2,CASSPRGGTNRNTGELFF,TGTGCCAGCAGCCCTCGCGGGGGGACTAACAGGAACACCGGGGAGCTGTTTTTT
NA,TRBJ1-4,TRBV19,NA,CASSIQKTNEKLFF,TGTGCCAGTAGTATTCAAAAAACTAATGAAAAACTGTTTTTT
NA,TRBJ2-7,TRBV2,TRBD1,CASSVDRDSYEQYF,TGTGCCAGCAGTGTTGACAGGGACTCCTACGAGCAGTACTTC
NA,TRBJ1-1,TRBV29-1,NA,CSGTEQGTRNTEAFF,TGCAGCGGTACCGAACAGGGAACTAGGAACACTGAAGCTTTCTTT